Below, one TCR beta chain is given with its context. The sample comes from a study of chemoradiotherapy in HPV16-positive cancers. This CDR3 comprises 13 residues. In germline, CDR1 is SGHRS, CDR2 YFSETQ. V was shortened by 0 bases and J by 1 base, with 5 bases between the two germline ends. Assay used: immunoSEQ multiplex PCR; TCRdb lists only in-frame clones, some missing. The sample gives some 35,000 clones, about 92% of which show up once; more than 3% is in the top ten. This clonotype was obtained from a human donor with HPV-associated anogenital cancer. The specimen comprised blood, sampled from a patient who underwent chemoradiotherapy. The chain uses TRBV5-1 and TRBJ2-7, with D unclear. The CDR3 DNA sequence: TGCGCCAGCAGCTTGGCCGGTTCCTACGAGCAGTACTTC. Amino acid sequence: CASSLAGSYEQYF. Filled out from reference TRBV5-1 and TRBJ2-7, the complete variable domain reads KAGVTQTPRYLIKTRGQQVTLSCSPISGHRSVSWYQQTPGQGLQFLFEYFSETQRNKGNFPGRFSGRQFSNSRSEMNVSTLELGDSALYLCASSLAGSYEQYFGPGTRLTVT.